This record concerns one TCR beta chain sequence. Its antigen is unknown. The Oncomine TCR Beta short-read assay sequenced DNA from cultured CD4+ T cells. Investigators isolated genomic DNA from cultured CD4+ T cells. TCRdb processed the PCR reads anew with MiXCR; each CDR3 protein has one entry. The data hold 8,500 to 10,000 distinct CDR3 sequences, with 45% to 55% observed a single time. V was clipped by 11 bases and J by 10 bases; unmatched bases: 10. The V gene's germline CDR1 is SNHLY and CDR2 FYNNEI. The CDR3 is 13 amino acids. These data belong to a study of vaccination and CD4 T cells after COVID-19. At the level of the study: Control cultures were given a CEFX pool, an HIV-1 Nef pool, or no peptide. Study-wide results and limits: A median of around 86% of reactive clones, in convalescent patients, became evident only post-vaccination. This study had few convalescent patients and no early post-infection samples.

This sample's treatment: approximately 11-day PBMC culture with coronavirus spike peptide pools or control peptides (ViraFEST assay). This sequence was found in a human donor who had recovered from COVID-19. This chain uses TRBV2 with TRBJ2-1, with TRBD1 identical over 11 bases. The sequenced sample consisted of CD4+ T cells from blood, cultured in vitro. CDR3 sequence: CASQDRGRGEQFF. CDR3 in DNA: TGTGCCTCCCAGGACAGGGGGCGTGGGGAGCAGTTCTTC.